One and the same sample provided the 29 T cell receptor beta chains below, sequenced in a study of blood T cell repertoires in COVID-19 (dated by TCRdb to about 2020). The protocol used for the library was the immunoSEQ multiplex PCR assay. TCRdb limited this immuneACCESS table to in-frame rearrangements with V and J called. A share of clones is missing; checked studies link under half to unresolved V genes, and the rest is unexplained. The sample table records tens of thousands of clones; 80% to 90% of these occur just once. The top ten clonotypes cover 5.3% of the sample. Sequenced: peripheral blood. All receptors derive from a man in his fifties or sixties with active COVID-19.

This clone has just one count. The chain recombines TRBV5-4 with TRBJ2-3; weak D call: TRBD1 (6 bases). This CDR3 is built from 13 residues. Germline assignment: CDR1 SGHNT and CDR2 YYREEE (reference sequence). Deletions cut 0 bases from V and 4 bases from J, with 6 bases between. The CDR3 here is CASSLDRADTQYF. In DNA form, the CDR3 reads TGTGCCAGCAGCTTGGACAGGGCAGATACGCAGTATTTT.

V usage is TRBV28 and J usage is TRBJ1-2; D may be TRBD1 (5 bases). This CDR3 has 16 residues. V was cut by 5 bases and J by 0 bases, with 16 bases left in between. Germline V lookup: CDR1 MDHEN, CDR2 SYDVKM. The chain's CDR3 is CASSPIAGTANYGYTF. The CDR3 DNA is TGTGCCAGCAGTCCCATAGCGGGGACCGCTAACTATGGCTACACCTTC.

In this sample, this clone turned up once. V is TRBV7-6 and J is TRBJ1-1; 9 bases are a match to TRBD1. The CDR3 spans 17 residues. The germline V gene has CDR1 SGHVS and CDR2 FNYEAQ. V was pared by 5 bases and J by 1 base, with 11 bases of the junction left unmatched. The CDR3 nucleotides read TGTGCCAGCAGCACCACAGGGGGCCACGTAGGGAACACTGAAGCTTTCTTT. Translation gives CASSTTGGHVGNTEAFF. Full variable domain (remainder filled in from reference TRBV7-6 and TRBJ1-1): GAGVSQSPRYKVTKRGQDVALRCDPISGHVSLYWYRQALGQGPEFLTYFNYEAQQDKSGLPNDRFSAERPEGSISTLTIQRTEQRDSAMYRCASSTTGGHVGNTEAFFGQGTRLTVV.

This clone occurred a few times. The genes are TRBV9 and TRBJ1-2, with a tentative D call TRBD1 (6 bases). Germline CDR1 SGDLS, CDR2 YYNGEE. This CDR3 has 13 amino acids. Deletions cut 4 bases from V and 8 bases from J, with 15 bases between. This CDR3 is CASSPGGPAGYTF. CDR3 sequence (DNA): TGTGCCAGCAGCCCCGGGGGGCCGGCCGGCTACACCTTC.

This chain joins TRBV28 and TRBJ2-7, with D uncertain. This CDR3 spans 12 amino acids. Germline-derived CDR1 and CDR2 are MDHEN and SYDVKM. Trimming took 3 bases from V and 4 from J, leaving 7 bases between them. DNA for the CDR3: TGTGCCAGCAGTTTGAGTTTGTACGAGCAGTACTTC. Protein sequence: CASSLSLYEQYF.

The CDR3 DNA sequence: TGTGCCAGTAGTGCCGTAGTTCGGGGTGAGCAGTTCTTC. Its protein is CASSAVVRGEQFF. The chain uses TRBV19 and TRBJ2-1; the D gene is possibly TRBD2 (5 bases). V lost 5 bases to trimming and J lost 9 bases, with 14 bases between them. The germline V gene has CDR1 LNHDA and CDR2 SQIVND (reference sequence). There are 13 residues in the CDR3. The variable domain in full, with the rest retrieved from reference TRBV19 and TRBJ2-1, is DGGITQSPKYLFRKEGQNVTLSCEQNLNHDAMYWYRQDPGQGLRLIYYSQIVNDFQKGDIAEGYSVSREKKESFPLTVTSAQKNPTAFYLCASSAVVRGEQFFGPGTRLTVL.

V usage is TRBV24-1 and J usage is TRBJ2-7; possibly TRBD1 for D (5 bases). The CDR3 consists of 12 residues. CDR1 and CDR2 (germline): KGHDR, SFDVKD. Trimming stripped 3 bases from V and 5 bases from J, with 7 bases between. The CDR3 protein is CATSDPGNEQYF. DNA for the CDR3: TGTGCCACCAGTGATCCAGGGAACGAGCAGTACTTC.

The chain couples TRBV5-1 to TRBJ1-6; 10 nucleotides align to TRBD1. Germline-derived CDR1 and CDR2 are SGHRS and YFSETQ. The length of the CDR3 is 17 residues. The V and J ends lost 3 bases and 8 bases, in that order; junction bases with no gene match: 11. CDR3 nucleotide sequence: TGCGCCAGCAGCTCACGAACTGGCGGGACAGGGGATTCACCCCTCCACTTT. Amino acids: CASSSRTGGTGDSPLHF.

This clone was counted a single time. J is TRBJ1-6 and V is TRBV10-3, with 7 positions matching TRBD1. The CDR3 is 16 residues long. Trimming took 0 bases from V and 10 from J; bases not matched to a gene: 9. CDR1 and CDR2 from the germline V gene are ENHRY and SYGVKD. The CDR3 DNA reads TGTGCCATCAGTGAGTCCGCCGGGACAGCCACCTCACCCCTCCACTTT. Translated: CAISESAGTATSPLHF.

V is TRBV7-6 and J is TRBJ2-7, with 10 bases fitting TRBD2. The CDR3 runs 15 residues. V shed 5 bases and J 4 bases; nucleotides not matched to a gene: 8. Germline-derived CDR1 and CDR2 are SGHVS and FNYEAQ. CDR3: CASSVTWTSGYEQYF. CDR3 bases: TGTGCCAGCAGCGTGACGTGGACTAGCGGATACGAGCAGTACTTC.

The rearrangement joins TRBV25-1 to TRBJ2-7; TRBD2 matches at 9 bases. V was pared by 6 bases and J by 0 bases, with 3 bases of the junction left unmatched. This CDR3 spans 14 amino acids. Germline lookup yields CDR1 MGHDK and CDR2 SYGVNS. This chain's CDR3 is CASRPSGTSYEQYF. The CDR3 nucleotides are TGTGCCAGCAGGCCTAGCGGGACCTCCTACGAGCAGTACTTC.

Here the CDR3 DNA reads TGTGCCAGCAGTTTCTCGGTCCGGCAGCCCCAGCATTTT. Translated, it gives CASSFSVRQPQHF. The chain links TRBV28 to TRBJ1-5; D remains unclear. The length of the CDR3 is 13 residues. The V gene lost 3 bases and the J gene lost 7 bases, with 10 bases spanning the gap. From germline, CDR1 is MDHEN and CDR2 SYDVKM.

This clone was seen only once. The chain employs TRBV7-6 and TRBJ2-3, with D possibly being TRBD2 (6 bases). The germline V gene has CDR1 SGHVS and CDR2 FNYEAQ. This CDR3 comprises 15 residues. The V and J ends lost 0 bases and 5 bases respectively, with 12 bases between them. The CDR3 DNA reads TGTGCCAGCAGCTTAGCCCGGGTGGGAGGAGATACGCAGTATTTT. Residues: CASSLARVGGDTQYF.

This clone was recorded a few times. This chain uses TRBV2 with TRBJ2-7; 10 bases match TRBD2. The CDR3 sequence is 15 residues long. With 3 bases clipped from V and 6 bases from J, the junction kept 8 bases outside the gene matches. Per the germline V gene, CDR1 is SNHLY and CDR2 is FYNNEI. Here the CDR3 DNA reads TGTGCCAGCAGTGATAGAGGTCTAGCGGGGGCCGAGCAGTACTTC. Translation: CASSDRGLAGAEQYF.

V is TRBV2 and J is TRBJ2-3, with TRBD2 matching 9 bases. Germline V gene lookup returns CDR1 SNHLY and CDR2 FYNNEI. The trim removed 0 bases at V and 6 bases at J, leaving 10 bases unmatched. The CDR3 is 17 residues long. CDR3 in amino acids: CASSEAEAGGPLDTQYF. CDR3 coding DNA: TGTGCCAGCAGTGAAGCAGAGGCGGGGGGGCCTTTGGATACGCAGTATTTT.

V is TRBV2 and J is TRBJ2-3; 10 bases are a match to TRBD2. The V and J ends lost 6 bases and 5 bases, in that order; junction bases with no gene match: 5. From germline, CDR1 is SNHLY and CDR2 FYNNEI. The CDR3 consists of 14 residues. DNA for the CDR3: TGTGCCAGCAGGTTAGCGGGGGGCGAAGATACGCAGTATTTT. Translating it yields CASRLAGGEDTQYF.

Only one count was recorded for this clone. This chain joins TRBV5-1 and TRBJ2-3; 14 bases map to TRBD2. The CDR3 spans 18 residues. V lost 1 base and J lost 7; bases outside the gene matches: 11. The germline gives CDR1 SGHRS, CDR2 YFSETQ. The CDR3: CASSLSSGLAGGPNTQYF. CDR3 DNA sequence: TGCGCCAGCAGCTTGTCGTCCGGACTAGCGGGGGGCCCTAATACGCAGTATTTT.

This clone was detected only once. The chain recombines TRBV19 with TRBJ1-3; D unresolved. Germline values: CDR1 LNHDA, CDR2 SQIVND (reference sequence). The ends were cut back, 3 bases at V and 3 bases at J, with 9 bases in the middle. The CDR3 is 14 amino acids. The DNA for the CDR3 is TGTGCCAGTAGTATGTTTCAGTTTGGAAACACCATATATTTT. Residues: CASSMFQFGNTIYF.

This clone was seen more than once but under ten times. This CDR3 reads CASSFGDSLDEQYF. The CDR3 bases are TGTGCCAGCAGCTTCGGGGACAGTCTCGATGAGCAGTACTTC. This chain joins TRBV7-9 and TRBJ2-7; 7 nucleotides align to TRBD1. This CDR3 region has 14 residues. The V gene end was trimmed by 3 bases and the J gene end by 7 bases; junction bases not matched to a gene: 9. The germline V gene encodes CDR1 SEHNR and CDR2 FQNEAQ (reference sequence).

The rearrangement uses TRBV7-9 and TRBJ2-1; D unclear. This CDR3 region has 12 residues. Trimming cost V 7 bases and J 4 bases, with 8 bases left between them. The V gene's germline CDR1 is SEHNR and CDR2 FQNEAQ (reference sequence). CDR3 coding DNA: TGTGCCAGCAAGAGCCGGTACAATGAGCAGTTCTTC. Its protein product is CASKSRYNEQFF.

The chain uses TRBV7-3 and TRBJ2-7; 7 bases match TRBD2. J was trimmed by 7 bases and V by 0 bases; bases with no gene match: 3. Germline loops: CDR1 SGHTA, CDR2 FQGTGA. CDR3 length: 13 amino acids. CDR3 in DNA: TGTGCCAGCAGCTTAACCGCGGGGGATGAGCAGTACTTC. This translates into CASSLTAGDEQYF.

The J gene is TRBJ2-5, the V gene TRBV7-7, with D possibly matching TRBD2 (5 bases). This CDR3 is 13 amino acids long. Germline V gene sequence: CDR1 SSHAT, CDR2 FNYEAQ (reference sequence). V was clipped by 8 bases and J by 1 base, with 11 bases between them. The CDR3 DNA follows: TGTGCCAGCGCGAGGGTACCCCAAGAGACCCAGTACTTC. Translated: CASARVPQETQYF.

This clone has a handful of counts. This chain uses TRBV27 with TRBJ2-7; D perhaps matches TRBD2 (6 bases). CDR1 is MNHEY and CDR2 is SMNVEV in the germline V gene (reference sequence). Trimming removed 6 bases at V and 0 bases at J, with 15 bases between. This CDR3 has 15 amino acids. CDR3 sequence: CASRSPGLSSYEQYF. The CDR3 nucleotides read TGTGCCAGCAGATCCCCGGGACTGAGCTCCTACGAGCAGTACTTC.

This sequence joins TRBV9 and TRBJ2-3, with 9 positions matching TRBD1. Germline-derived CDR1 and CDR2 are SGDLS and YYNGEE. The V segment lost 0 bases and the J segment 1 base; nucleotides outside the gene matches: 3. The CDR3 extends over 16 amino acids. CDR3 sequence reads: CASSVGWDRGTDTQYF. CDR3 nucleotide sequence: TGTGCCAGCAGCGTAGGGTGGGACAGGGGCACAGATACGCAGTATTTT. The variable domain in full, with the rest retrieved from reference TRBV9 and TRBJ2-3, is DSGVTQTPKHLITATGQRVTLRCSPRSGDLSVYWYQQSLDQGLQFLIQYYNGEERAKGNILERFSAQQFPDLHSELNLSSLELGDSALYFCASSVGWDRGTDTQYFGPGTRLTVL.

The rearrangement links TRBV29-1 to TRBJ2-7; TRBD2 aligns across 11 bases. This CDR3 has 17 residues. The germline gives CDR1 SQVTM, CDR2 ANQGSEA. The junction had 14 bases not matched to a gene; V was cut back by 1 base and J by 6 bases. The CDR3 region has the DNA TGCAGCGTTGAAGTCAACAGTTTAGCGGGAGGGCCAGGCGAGCAGTACTTC. It yields the protein CSVEVNSLAGGPGEQYF.

V usage is TRBV27 and J usage is TRBJ2-3, with D hard to call. CDR1 and CDR2 (germline): MNHEY, SMNVEV (reference sequence). The V end was cut by 6 bases, the J end by 0 bases, with 13 bases between. This CDR3 contains 15 residues. CDR3 residues: CASRHSRASTDTQYF. In nucleotides, the CDR3 is TGTGCCAGCAGACATTCTCGTGCTAGCACAGATACGCAGTATTTT.

The chain employs TRBV5-1 and TRBJ2-7, with D perhaps matching TRBD1 (6 bases). Trimming took off 4 bases at V and 0 bases at J, with 14 bases between the two ends. Germline V gene data show CDR1 as SGHRS and CDR2 as YFSETQ. The CDR3 length is 15 residues. The CDR3, as DNA: TGCGCCAGCAGCGATGGAAGGGGGAGCTCCTACGAGCAGTACTTC. It is translated as CASSDGRGSSYEQYF. Combining the CDR3 with reference TRBV5-1 and TRBJ2-7 gives the whole variable domain KAGVTQTPRYLIKTRGQQVTLSCSPISGHRSVSWYQQTPGQGLQFLFEYFSETQRNKGNFPGRFSGRQFSNSRSEMNVSTLELGDSALYLCASSDGRGSSYEQYFGPGTRLTVT.

The chain combines TRBV3-1 (or the pseudogene TRBV3-2) with TRBJ1-5; unclear D gene. Per the germline V gene, CDR1 is LGHDT and CDR2 is YNNKEL (reference sequence). The CDR3 sequence is 14 residues long. The V end was cut by 3 bases, the J end by 0 bases, with 6 bases between. CDR3 sequence reads: CASSHSISNQPQHF. DNA for the CDR3: TGTGCCAGCAGCCATTCCATTAGCAATCAGCCCCAGCATTTT.

The chain couples TRBV28 to TRBJ1-2; D is possibly TRBD1 (5 bases). Germline values: CDR1 MDHEN, CDR2 SYDVKM. The CDR3 is made up of 12 amino acids. V was pared by 4 bases and J by 3 bases, with 6 bases between. In DNA form, the CDR3 reads TGTGCCAGCAGTTCGGGGGACTATGGCTACACCTTC. Protein sequence: CASSSGDYGYTF.